A selection of T cell receptor beta chains follows, all from one sample in a study of regulatory T cells in long-lasting Graves disease. One entry per CDR3 protein results from TCRdb running MiXCR on the multiplex PCR reads. The sample lists some 430,000 distinct CDR3 sequences; roughly 21% were seen once. The source material was peripheral blood mononuclear cells (PBMCs), sampled when the disease was refractory, from a patient treated with antithyroid drugs. The origin of the receptors is a female donor with Graves disease. The CDR3 runs from the conserved cysteine through the conserved F or W. Each record gives: V gene, CDR3 length, J gene, D gene, clone size, CDR3 DNA, CDR3 protein. A D gene is named only where the DNA matches it firmly. A clone size is listed for some rows: how often the clone was seen (once, few, many), or a class if it is expanded.

>TRBV12-3/TRBV12-4|14|TRBJ2-5|TRBD1|many
TGTGCCAGCAGTTGGACAGGGGCGTCGGAGACCCAGTACTTC
CASSWTGASETQYF
>TRBV29-1|12|TRBJ2-5|.|few
TGCAGCGTTGAAGTACCTTCCGGGACCCAGTACTTC
CSVEVPSGTQYF
>TRBV6-1|15|TRBJ1-4|.|.
TGTGCCAGCAGTCCTTACTGGGGAGAGTGGGGAAAACTGTTTTTT
CASSPYWGEWGKLFF
>TRBV3-1|13|TRBJ2-7|.|.
TGTGCCAGCAGCCAAGTGAGCTTCTACGAGCAGTACTTC
CASSQVSFYEQYF
>TRBV11-2|15|TRBJ1-2|TRBD1|many
TGTGCCAGCAGCTCGCAGGGGGCGCGGAGCTATGGCTACACCTTC
CASSSQGARSYGYTF
>TRBV2|15|TRBJ1-5|TRBD1|many
TGTGCCAGCAGTGGGCAGGGGGTACTCAATCAGCCCCAGCATTTT
CASSGQGVLNQPQHF
>TRBV28|16|TRBJ1-6|.|.
TGTGCCAGCAGTTTGCCGAGGGCGGATGGTAATTCACCCCTCCACTTT
CASSLPRADGNSPLHF
>TRBV28|15|TRBJ2-5|.|many
TGTGCCAGCAGTTTCGACAGCCGGGCCGGGGAGACCCAGTACTTC
CASSFDSRAGETQYF
>TRBV11-2|11|TRBJ1-2|.|many
TGTGCCAGCAGCTTACGCCAGGACGTCTGCTTC
CASSLRQDVCF
>TRBV6-9|15|TRBJ2-7|.|.
TGTGCCAGCAGTTACTGGACCGGGGGGCACTACGAGCAGTACTTC
CASSYWTGGHYEQYF
>TRBV28|18|TRBJ1-6|.|many
TGTGCCAGCAGTTTATTAGTCGGGGGTCGGGGGGAGGATTCACCCCTCCACTTT
CASSLLVGGRGEDSPLHF
>TRBV2|12|TRBJ2-3|.|.
TGTGCCAGCACACCCACCACAGATACGCAGTATTTT
CASTPTTDTQYF
>TRBV5-1|18|TRBJ1-1|.|.
TGCGCCAGCAGCCCCCAGCCACAAACCGACGGTAGGAACACTGAAGCTTTCTTT
CASSPQPQTDGRNTEAFF
>TRBV11-2|15|TRBJ2-7|.|many
TGTGCCAGCAGCCGCGGCTTGACCCCGAACTACGAGCAGTACTTC
CASSRGLTPNYEQYF